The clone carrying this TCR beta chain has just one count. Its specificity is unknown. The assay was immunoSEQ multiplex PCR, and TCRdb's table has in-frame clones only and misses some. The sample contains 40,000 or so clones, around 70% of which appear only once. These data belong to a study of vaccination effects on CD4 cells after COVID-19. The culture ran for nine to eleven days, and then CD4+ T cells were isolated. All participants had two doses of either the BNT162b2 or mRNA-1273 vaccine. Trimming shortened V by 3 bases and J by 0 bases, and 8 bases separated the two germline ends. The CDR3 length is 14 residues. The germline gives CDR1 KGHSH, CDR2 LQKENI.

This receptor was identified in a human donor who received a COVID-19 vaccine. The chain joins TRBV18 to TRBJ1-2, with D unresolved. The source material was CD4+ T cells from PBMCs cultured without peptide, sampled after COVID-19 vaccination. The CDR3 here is CASSPGLANYGYTF. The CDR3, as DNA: TGTGCCAGCTCACCGGGGTTAGCTAACTATGGCTACACCTTC.